The 12 T cell receptor beta chains given below trace back to one sample, sequenced in a study of T cell responses to AZD1222 COVID-19 vaccine. Sequenced by immunoSEQ multiplex PCR; TCRdb stores in-frame clones only, minus some. The sample lists about 140,000 clones, just over 90% occurring once. This specimen was peripheral blood, taken on day 0 of AZD1222 vaccination. These receptors came from an adult in good health.

The chain recombines TRBV7-6 with TRBJ2-5; tentatively, D is TRBD1 (6 bases). Germline V CDR1 and CDR2: SGHVS, FNYEAQ. The CDR3 runs to 14 residues. The germline V and J ends were trimmed by 4 bases and 5 bases, with 14 bases remaining between them. As DNA, the CDR3 is TGTGCCAGCAGCTCAAGGCAGGGGTGGGAGACCCAGTACTTC. Protein: CASSSRQGWETQYF.

This chain joins TRBV5-5 and TRBJ1-5; 8 bases match TRBD1. In germline, CDR1 is SGHKS, CDR2 YYEKEE (reference sequence). This CDR3 has 14 amino acids. The J segment lost 6 bases and the V segment lost 4 bases, leaving 6 bases of the junction unmatched. CDR3: CASSPTGVGQPQHF. CDR3 DNA: TGTGCCAGCAGCCCGACAGGGGTAGGTCAGCCCCAGCATTTT.

V usage is TRBV6-5 and J usage is TRBJ1-3; 7 bases line up with TRBD1. The ends lost 7 bases at V and 2 bases at J; junction bases unmatched: 8. The CDR3 extends over 15 amino acids. CDR1 and CDR2 (germline): MNHEY, SVGAGI. CDR3 loop: CASKRDREAGNTIYF. CDR3 bases: TGTGCCAGCAAAAGAGACAGGGAAGCTGGAAACACCATATATTTT.

The genes are TRBV27 and TRBJ1-2, with a possible D match to TRBD1 (6 bases). CDR1 and CDR2 from the germline V gene are MNHEY and SMNVEV (reference sequence). V shed 7 bases and J shed 7 bases, with 19 bases lying between them. This CDR3 is built from 14 residues. The CDR3 DNA follows: TGTGCCAGCACCAAAACAGGGTCTGCAGGTGGCTACACCTTC. Its protein product is CASTKTGSAGGYTF.

In its sample, this clone was seen a few times. The gene calls are TRBV3-1 (or the pseudogene TRBV3-2) and TRBJ1-1; D is perhaps TRBD1 (5 bases). Trimming took off 4 bases at V and 0 bases at J, with 9 bases between the two ends. CDR1 is LGHDT and CDR2 is YNNKEL in the germline V gene (reference sequence). CDR3 length: 14 amino acids. CDR3 protein: CASSPGLMNTEAFF. The CDR3 nucleotides read TGTGCCAGCAGCCCGGGACTCATGAACACTGAAGCTTTCTTT.

The chain uses TRBV11-3 and TRBJ2-1, with 12 bases fitting TRBD2. In germline, CDR1 is SGHNT, CDR2 YENEEA. The J segment lost 10 bases and the V segment lost 1 base, leaving 17 bases of the junction unmatched. This CDR3 comprises 19 residues. The CDR3 loop reads CASSLGSPHLAGGPEEQFF. DNA of the CDR3: TGTGCCAGCAGCTTAGGGTCCCCTCATCTAGCGGGAGGGCCCGAGGAGCAGTTCTTC.

This chain connects TRBV19 to TRBJ1-6; no reliable D call. Trimming pared 2 bases from V and 7 bases from J, leaving 18 bases between. This CDR3 has 17 amino acids. Germline CDR1 and CDR2: LNHDA and SQIVND (reference sequence). CDR3 in DNA: TGTGCCAGTAGTATATATATGAGGGCTGATTGGAATTCACCCCTCCACTTT. Encoded protein: CASSIYMRADWNSPLHF.

V is TRBV18 and J is TRBJ2-7, with unresolved D. CDR1 is KGHSH and CDR2 is LQKENI in the germline V gene. V lost 3 bases and J 2 bases, leaving 17 bases between the germline ends. The CDR3 is 16 amino acids. The CDR3 loop reads CASSPPGVLPTYEQYF. The CDR3 DNA reads as TGTGCCAGCTCACCTCCTGGGGTCCTTCCCACCTACGAGCAGTACTTC.

This clone was seen a few times. V and J are TRBV2 and TRBJ2-1, with D maybe TRBD1 (6 bases). With 4 bases removed from V and 0 bases from J, the gap between germline ends came to 7 bases. Germline CDR1 and CDR2: SNHLY and FYNNEI. The CDR3 sequence is 14 residues long. CDR3: CASSGGGSYNEQFF. CDR3 in DNA: TGTGCCAGCAGTGGAGGGGGCTCCTACAATGAGCAGTTCTTC.

The gene calls are TRBV28 and TRBJ1-1, with D perhaps matching TRBD1 (5 bases). The CDR3 extends over 15 amino acids. Germline V gives CDR1 MDHEN, CDR2 SYDVKM. Trimming shortened V by 6 bases and J by 3 bases, and 17 bases separated the two germline ends. As DNA, the CDR3 is TGTGCCAGCAGCCTCCCAAACTGGGGGGACACTGAAGCTTTCTTT. It codes for CASSLPNWGDTEAFF.

This rearrangement joins TRBV5-1 to TRBJ1-1, with 8 bases identical to TRBD1. The CDR3 has 14 residues. The germline V gene has CDR1 SGHRS and CDR2 YFSETQ. V was pared by 3 bases and J by 1 base, with 2 bases of the junction left unmatched. The CDR3 nucleotides read TGCGCCAGCAGCTACAGGGGGGCGAACACTGAAGCTTTCTTT. Protein product: CASSYRGANTEAFF. Full variable domain (missing parts from reference TRBV5-1 and TRBJ1-1): KAGVTQTPRYLIKTRGQQVTLSCSPISGHRSVSWYQQTPGQGLQFLFEYFSETQRNKGNFPGRFSGRQFSNSRSEMNVSTLELGDSALYLCASSYRGANTEAFFGQGTRLTVV.

This chain uses TRBV11-2 with TRBJ1-1; D may be TRBD1 (6 bases). CDR1 and CDR2 from the germline V gene are SGHAT and FQNNGV. Trimming took 5 bases from V and 1 from J, leaving 20 bases between them. The CDR3 totals 17 residues. The CDR3 DNA reads as TGTGCCAGCAGCCCCATACGGGGGGCGAAGGAGAACACTGAAGCTTTCTTT. Translation: CASSPIRGAKENTEAFF.